The rows below give T cell receptor beta chains drawn from one sample of a study of shared clonotypes between healthy human individuals. The repertoire was sequenced with immunoSEQ multiplex PCR; TCRdb's copy has only in-frame clones and lacks some. The sample comprises about 990,000 clones, roughly 74% of which are singletons, and roughly 0.62% rests with the top ten. Sequencing was performed on memory CD4+ T cells from PBMCs. The receptors were gathered from a man between 18 and 29 years old in good health. Some clones in this sample may be carry-over from other donors' samples. Both conserved end residues are part of each CDR3. Fields, in order: D gene, clone size, J gene, V gene, CDR3 DNA, CDR3 protein. D genes are given only for firm matches. Expanded clones are given a class, and other clones once, few, many or no size at all.

d_gene: TRBD1
abundance: NA
j_gene: TRBJ2-5
v_gene: TRBV28
CDR3nt: TGTGCCAGCGGGCTACAGGGGGCACAGACCCAGTACTTC
CDR3aa: CASGLQGAQTQYF

d_gene: TRBD1
abundance: NA
j_gene: TRBJ2-1
v_gene: TRBV5-1
CDR3nt: TGCGCCAGCAGCAGACTGTCCGGGACAGATCACAATGAGCAGTTCTTC
CDR3aa: CASSRLSGTDHNEQFF

d_gene: NA
abundance: NA
j_gene: TRBJ1-5
v_gene: TRBV7-2
CDR3nt: TGTGCCAGCAGCCCCGGGATGTGGGGGCCCCAGCATTTT
CDR3aa: CASSPGMWGPQHF

d_gene: NA
abundance: NA
j_gene: TRBJ2-3
v_gene: TRBV9
CDR3nt: TGTGCCAGCAGCGGGACGACTAGGGGAGATACGCAGTATTTT
CDR3aa: CASSGTTRGDTQYF

d_gene: NA
abundance: NA
j_gene: TRBJ1-1
v_gene: TRBV2
CDR3nt: TGTGCCAGCAGTGGTCTGGGGGCGGACACTGAAGCTTTCTTT
CDR3aa: CASSGLGADTEAFF

d_gene: TRBD1
abundance: NA
j_gene: TRBJ1-2
v_gene: TRBV7-3
CDR3nt: TGTGCCAGTTCACTGGACAGGGAGGAAAAAGACTATGGCTACACCTTC
CDR3aa: CASSLDREEKDYGYTF

d_gene: NA
abundance: NA
j_gene: TRBJ1-3
v_gene: TRBV30
CDR3nt: TGTGCCTGGGGTCCACCACTTTTAGGAAACACCATATATTTT
CDR3aa: CAWGPPLLGNTIYF

d_gene: NA
abundance: NA
j_gene: TRBJ2-1
v_gene: TRBV9
CDR3nt: TGTGCCAGCAGCGTAGACTACGGGAACAATGAGCAGTTCTTC
CDR3aa: CASSVDYGNNEQFF

d_gene: TRBD2
abundance: NA
j_gene: TRBJ2-7
v_gene: TRBV2
CDR3nt: TGTGCCAGCAGTTTGGGACTAGCGGTAGAGCAGTACTTC
CDR3aa: CASSLGLAVEQYF

d_gene: NA
abundance: many
j_gene: TRBJ2-5
v_gene: TRBV7-6
CDR3nt: TGTGCCAGCAGCTTAGCGCGAGAGACCCAGTACTTC
CDR3aa: CASSLARETQYF

d_gene: NA
abundance: NA
j_gene: TRBJ2-3
v_gene: TRBV5-8
CDR3nt: TGTGCCAGCAGCCACGACGTCCAAACAGATACGCAGTATTTT
CDR3aa: CASSHDVQTDTQYF

d_gene: TRBD2
abundance: few
j_gene: TRBJ2-2
v_gene: TRBV6-5
CDR3nt: TGTGCCAGCAGTTACGGCGGGAGTACCGGGGAGCTGTTTTTT
CDR3aa: CASSYGGSTGELFF

d_gene: NA
abundance: NA
j_gene: TRBJ2-3
v_gene: TRBV6-1
CDR3nt: TGTGCCAGCAGTCTTCTCAGGGTAGATACGCAGTATTTT
CDR3aa: CASSLLRVDTQYF

d_gene: TRBD2
abundance: NA
j_gene: TRBJ2-1
v_gene: TRBV6-6
CDR3nt: TGTGCCAGCACCTCCCTAGCGGGAGTGGGCAATGAGCAGTTCTTC
CDR3aa: CASTSLAGVGNEQFF

d_gene: TRBD2
abundance: NA
j_gene: TRBJ2-1
v_gene: TRBV6-1
CDR3nt: TGTGCCAGCAGATCTAGCGGAAATGAGCAGTTCTTC
CDR3aa: CASRSSGNEQFF

d_gene: NA
abundance: NA
j_gene: TRBJ2-3
v_gene: TRBV6-5
CDR3nt: TGTGCCAGCAGCGACAGGCCGGCAGATACGCAGTATTTT
CDR3aa: CASSDRPADTQYF

d_gene: NA
abundance: NA
j_gene: TRBJ1-2
v_gene: TRBV18
CDR3nt: TGTGCCAGCTCTCCGGCGCGCGTCCTAAACTATGGCTACACCTTC
CDR3aa: CASSPARVLNYGYTF

d_gene: TRBD1
abundance: NA
j_gene: TRBJ1-2
v_gene: TRBV5-1
CDR3nt: TGCGCCAGCAGCTTGAGTACAGGGGGCGACTATGGCTACACCTTC
CDR3aa: CASSLSTGGDYGYTF

d_gene: NA
abundance: NA
j_gene: TRBJ2-7
v_gene: TRBV7-3
CDR3nt: TGTGCCAGCAGCTGGGGCCCATCCTACGAGCAGTACTTC
CDR3aa: CASSWGPSYEQYF

d_gene: NA
abundance: NA
j_gene: TRBJ2-3
v_gene: TRBV5-4
CDR3nt: TGTGCCAGCAGCACTCGGACGGGAGCAGATACGCAGTATTTT
CDR3aa: CASSTRTGADTQYF

d_gene: NA
abundance: NA
j_gene: TRBJ2-1
v_gene: TRBV18
CDR3nt: TGTGCCAGCTCCCCCTCAGTTGAGGATGAGCAGTTCTTC
CDR3aa: CASSPSVEDEQFF

d_gene: TRBD2
abundance: NA
j_gene: TRBJ2-7
v_gene: TRBV28
CDR3nt: TGTGCCAGCGACGCAGGGGCTAGCGGGAAGTGGGAGCAGTACTTC
CDR3aa: CASDAGASGKWEQYF

d_gene: TRBD2
abundance: NA
j_gene: TRBJ2-3
v_gene: TRBV7-9
CDR3nt: TGTGCCAGCAGCTCCGGGACTAGCGGGCGCAGCACAGATACGCAGTATTTT
CDR3aa: CASSSGTSGRSTDTQYF

d_gene: NA
abundance: NA
j_gene: TRBJ1-5
v_gene: TRBV6-1
CDR3nt: TGTGCCAGCAGTGAAACGGGGGACCAGCCCCAGCATTTT
CDR3aa: CASSETGDQPQHF

d_gene: NA
abundance: NA
j_gene: TRBJ2-7
v_gene: TRBV28
CDR3nt: TGTGCCAGCAGTTTAGGGTCCTACGAGCAGTACTTC
CDR3aa: CASSLGSYEQYF

d_gene: TRBD1
abundance: NA
j_gene: TRBJ1-5
v_gene: TRBV28
CDR3nt: TGTGCCAGCAGTCCAACACTTCAGGGGGCAGGTCAGCCCCAGCATTTT
CDR3aa: CASSPTLQGAGQPQHF

d_gene: NA
abundance: once
j_gene: TRBJ2-5
v_gene: TRBV5-1
CDR3nt: TGCGCCAGCAGCGTACAAGCGGGCACCGAAGAGACCCAGTACTTC
CDR3aa: CASSVQAGTEETQYF

d_gene: NA
abundance: NA
j_gene: TRBJ2-2
v_gene: TRBV18
CDR3nt: TGTGCCAGCTCACCGGGGCAGACTGCGAACACCGGGGAGCTGTTTTTT
CDR3aa: CASSPGQTANTGELFF

d_gene: TRBD1
abundance: NA
j_gene: TRBJ1-2
v_gene: TRBV11-2
CDR3nt: TGTGCCAGCAGCTTGCTTTCTGGGACAGGGGGTGGCTACACCTTC
CDR3aa: CASSLLSGTGGGYTF

d_gene: NA
abundance: NA
j_gene: TRBJ2-3
v_gene: TRBV4-1
CDR3nt: TGCGCCAGCAGCACGACTGCCGGTTCTCGCACAGATACGCAGTATTTT
CDR3aa: CASSTTAGSRTDTQYF

d_gene: NA
abundance: NA
j_gene: TRBJ1-2
v_gene: TRBV6-1
CDR3nt: TGTGCCAGCAGAGAAAGCAGGGTTGGGTATGGCTACACCTTC
CDR3aa: CASRESRVGYGYTF

d_gene: TRBD1
abundance: NA
j_gene: TRBJ2-2
v_gene: TRBV18
CDR3nt: TGTGCCAGCTCACTGGGACAGAAGAACACCGGGGAGCTGTTTTTT
CDR3aa: CASSLGQKNTGELFF

d_gene: NA
abundance: NA
j_gene: TRBJ2-3
v_gene: TRBV5-1
CDR3nt: TGCGCCAGCAGCTTGGCCTTGAGGGTCGGCACAGATACGCAGTATTTT
CDR3aa: CASSLALRVGTDTQYF

d_gene: TRBD1
abundance: NA
j_gene: TRBJ1-2
v_gene: TRBV28
CDR3nt: TGTGCCAGCAGGAGACAGGGGGCTGGATATGGCTACACCTTC
CDR3aa: CASRRQGAGYGYTF

d_gene: NA
abundance: NA
j_gene: TRBJ2-7
v_gene: TRBV19
CDR3nt: TGTGCCAGTAGTATACTGGGAAGGGGGGCTGACTCCTACGAGCAGTACTTC
CDR3aa: CASSILGRGADSYEQYF

d_gene: NA
abundance: few
j_gene: TRBJ2-1
v_gene: TRBV7-3
CDR3nt: TGTGCCAGCAGCCCCGCGGGCCCGGGCACCTACAATGAGCAGTTCTTC
CDR3aa: CASSPAGPGTYNEQFF

d_gene: TRBD2
abundance: NA
j_gene: TRBJ2-1
v_gene: TRBV27
CDR3nt: TGTGCCAGCAGTTTAGAGAGCGGGAGGGCCTTTGAGCAGTTCTTC
CDR3aa: CASSLESGRAFEQFF

d_gene: TRBD1
abundance: NA
j_gene: TRBJ1-2
v_gene: TRBV28
CDR3nt: TGTGCCAGCATGACAGGGGGAAGGGATGGCTACACCTTC
CDR3aa: CASMTGGRDGYTF

d_gene: NA
abundance: NA
j_gene: TRBJ1-1
v_gene: TRBV7-9
CDR3nt: TGTGCCAGCAGCTTAGATCAGGGATGGAACACTGAAGCTTTCTTT
CDR3aa: CASSLDQGWNTEAFF

d_gene: TRBD2
abundance: few
j_gene: TRBJ2-3
v_gene: TRBV4-2
CDR3nt: TGTGCCAGCAGCCAAGTTGGCGGGAGCGCAGATACGCAGTATTTT
CDR3aa: CASSQVGGSADTQYF